This entry lists 26 T cell receptor beta chains sequenced from one sample in a study of T cell repertoires in cytomegalovirus infection. Antigens for these TCRs are unknown. TCRdb re-analysed the reads in MiXCR, keeping a single row per CDR3 protein. The sample carries around 900,000 distinct CDR3 sequences, about a third recorded once. The sequencing here drew on cultured CD8+ T cells from PBMCs, taken from culture after CMV antigen stimulation. All receptors derive from a human donor in good health (CMV status not recorded). Some clones in this sample may be carry-over from other donors' samples.

With regard to this clonotype: Germline and junction disagree at one end, which may indicate a read error. This chain connects TRBV12-3 or TRBV12-4 to TRBJ1-1, with D possibly TRBD1 on 6 matching bases. CDR3 size: 14 residues. CDR3 region: CANSGARGGTEAFF. The CDR3 DNA reads TGTGCCAACAGTGGAGCCAGGGGCGGCACTGAAGCTTTCTTT.

The chain is built from TRBV19 and TRBJ1-1, with TRBD1 as a possible D gene (5 bases). Trimming took off 0 bases at V and 3 bases at J, with 20 bases between the two ends. Germline CDR1 is LNHDA and CDR2 is SQIVND (reference sequence). CDR3 length: 18 residues. CDR3 sequence reads: CASSIDPRRGGTDTEAFF. In DNA, the CDR3 is TGTGCCAGTAGTATAGATCCCCGCCGGGGAGGGACGGACACTGAAGCTTTCTTT.

V is TRBV4-1 and J is TRBJ2-5; 7 nucleotides align to TRBD1. This CDR3 is built from 15 residues. Losses at the gene ends were 2 bases for V and 0 bases for J; bases not matched to a gene: 3. The germline V gene has CDR1 MGHRA and CDR2 YSYEKL. The CDR3 reads CASSQFGTDQETQYF. The CDR3 coding sequence is TGCGCCAGCAGCCAATTCGGGACAGACCAAGAGACCCAGTACTTC.

The chain is built from TRBV2 and TRBJ1-2, with 9 bases identical to TRBD1. This CDR3 region has 17 residues. Germline values: CDR1 SNHLY, CDR2 FYNNEI. V was pared by 1 base and J by 7 bases, with 13 bases of the junction left unmatched. The CDR3 bases are TGTGCCAGCAGTGAAGGGGAGGACTATGGGACAGGGACTGGCTACACCTTC. Encoded protein: CASSEGEDYGTGTGYTF.

This clonotype was picked up one time. The rearrangement joins TRBV7-3 to TRBJ1-1; 11 bases are a match to TRBD1. Germline CDR1 is SGHTA and CDR2 is FQGTGA. The V and J ends lost 4 bases and 4 bases, in that order; junction bases with no gene match: 5. The CDR3 is made up of 15 amino acids. The CDR3, as DNA: TGTGCCAGCAGCTCCTTCGGGACAGGGGGCACTGAAGCTTTCTTT. Encoded protein: CASSSFGTGGTEAFF.

This chain uses TRBV2 with TRBJ1-6; D is unresolved. This CDR3 is 13 amino acids long. The germline V gene encodes CDR1 SNHLY and CDR2 FYNNEI. With 11 bases removed from V and 3 bases from J, the gap between germline ends came to 11 bases. CDR3 loop: CAGRPRYNSPLHF. CDR3 in DNA: TGTGCCGGGAGACCGCGCTATAATTCACCCCTCCACTTT.

This clonotype was counted between two and nine times. The chain recombines TRBV7-6 with TRBJ1-1; 9 nucleotides align to TRBD1. CDR3 length: 16 amino acids. Germline values: CDR1 SGHVS, CDR2 FNYEAQ. With 4 bases clipped from V and 5 bases from J, the junction kept 11 bases outside the gene matches. CDR3: CASSWDRDNRWTEAFF. The DNA of the CDR3 is TGTGCCAGCAGCTGGGACAGGGACAACCGGTGGACTGAAGCTTTCTTT.

This clonotype turned up a few times. This chain joins TRBV28 and TRBJ2-1, with D unclear. Between the trimmed V and J ends, which lost 6 bases and 0 bases, there was a span of 12 bases. The CDR3 is made up of 15 amino acids. Germline values: CDR1 MDHEN, CDR2 SYDVKM. The CDR3, as DNA: TGTGCCAGCAGCCTTCACGTGAGCTCCTACAATGAGCAGTTCTTC. Translating gives CASSLHVSSYNEQFF.

This clonotype was counted only a few times. The chain recombines TRBV19 with TRBJ2-5; D is uncertain. The CDR3 sequence is 13 residues long. The V gene's germline CDR1 is LNHDA and CDR2 SQIVND (reference sequence). Trimming cost V 2 bases and J 4 bases, with 8 bases left between them. CDR3 sequence reads: CASSIHSGETQYF. The CDR3 DNA sequence: TGTGCCAGTAGTATACACAGTGGAGAGACCCAGTACTTC.

The chain combines TRBV4-1 with TRBJ2-1, with 9 bases lining up with TRBD1. Germline trimming cut 0 bases from V and 3 bases from J; bases unmatched to any gene: 9. CDR3 length: 18 residues. Germline V gives CDR1 MGHRA, CDR2 YSYEKL. The CDR3, as DNA: TGCGCCAGCAGCCAAGAAGGACTGGGACAGGGAAGCTACAATGAGCAGTTCTTC. This encodes CASSQEGLGQGSYNEQFF.

This clonotype was found a few times. At one of its ends the junction is not consistent with the germline gene, which may arise from a read error. V gene TRBV7-7 combines with J gene TRBJ2-1; 10 nucleotides line up with TRBD1. Germline V gives CDR1 SSHAT, CDR2 FNYEAQ (reference sequence). The CDR3 sequence is 17 residues long. CDR3 protein: CASSLGAGTGVVNEQFF. The CDR3 coding sequence is TGTGCTAGCAGCTTAGGTGCCGGGACAGGGGTTGTTAATGAGCAGTTCTTC.

This clonotype has more than one count but fewer than ten. The chain uses TRBV12-3 or TRBV12-4 and TRBJ2-2; 7 bases match TRBD1. The ends lost 6 bases at V and 3 bases at J; junction bases unmatched: 7. The CDR3 is 15 amino acids. The CDR3 is CASSLDRSYTGELFF. CDR3 in DNA: TGTGCCAGCAGCCTGGACAGGAGTTACACCGGGGAGCTGTTTTTT.

The chain recombines TRBV6-2 or TRBV6-3 with TRBJ2-5; 7 nucleotides match TRBD1. CDR1 and CDR2 (germline): MNHEY, SVGEGT. The V and J ends lost 2 bases and 3 bases, in that order; junction bases with no gene match: 9. CDR3 length: 16 amino acids. The CDR3, as DNA: TGTGCCAGCAGTTACCCCGAGACAGGGATGGAAGAGACCCAGTACTTC. Protein sequence: CASSYPETGMEETQYF.

This clonotype appeared many times. The chain employs TRBV7-2 and TRBJ2-2; D might be TRBD1 or TRBD2, each matching 5 bases. Germline V gives CDR1 SGHTA, CDR2 FQGNSA. V gave up 6 bases and J gave up 6 bases, with 8 bases separating them. The CDR3 is made up of 12 amino acids. The CDR3 region has the DNA TGTGCCAGCAGTTTGGGGGCCGGGGAGCTGTTTTTT. It translates to CASSLGAGELFF.

About this clonotype itself: Since a much larger clone is just one base distant, this may be a read error. The V and J genes are TRBV7-9 and TRBJ2-1, with D tentatively TRBD1 (6 bases). Germline V lookup: CDR1 SEHNR, CDR2 FQNEAQ (reference sequence). The CDR3 has 11 residues. This CDR3 is CVSSLGTEQFF. The CDR3 coding sequence is TGTGTCAGCAGCTTGGGGACAGAGCAGTTCTTC. The entire variable domain, with the rest obtained from reference TRBV7-9 and TRBJ2-1, is as follows: DTGVSQNPRHKITKRGQNVTFRCDPISEHNRLYWYRQTLGQGPEFLTYFQNEAQLEKSRLLSDRFSAERPKGSFSTLEIQRTEQGDSAMYLCVSSLGTEQFFGPGTRLTVL.

For this clonotype: A much larger clone differs from this one at a single base, so this may be a read error. The CDR3 sequence is CASSSLRGGLPYYSYTF. In DNA form, the CDR3 reads TGTGCCAGCAGCTCACTCCGGGGGGGACTTCCTTACTATAGCTACACCTTC. This chain joins TRBV7-6 and TRBJ1-2; D possibly corresponds to TRBD1 (5 bases). This CDR3 is 17 amino acids long. Germline V gene data show CDR1 as SGHVS and CDR2 as FNYEAQ.

This clonotype occurred a few times. This chain links TRBV4-1 with TRBJ2-1; TRBD1 might be the D (5 bases). Deletions cut 5 bases from V and 6 bases from J, with 8 bases between. In germline, CDR1 is MGHRA, CDR2 YSYEKL. The length of the CDR3 is 12 residues. CDR3 residues: CASSTTVNEQFF. CDR3 coding DNA: TGCGCCAGCAGCACGACAGTCAATGAGCAGTTCTTC.

The chain recombines TRBV7-6 with TRBJ2-7; 9 bases map to TRBD1. V lost 4 bases and J lost 5; bases outside the gene matches: 6. The CDR3 is made up of 14 amino acids. Germline CDR1 and CDR2: SGHVS and FNYEAQ. The CDR3 loop reads CASSSPGQGDEQYF. CDR3 sequence (DNA): TGTGCCAGCAGCTCACCGGGACAGGGTGACGAGCAGTACTTC.

This chain connects TRBV7-6 to TRBJ1-1; D is undetermined. V was clipped by 4 bases and J by 0 bases, with 12 bases between them. The CDR3 extends over 15 amino acids. The germline CDR1 and CDR2 sequences are SGHVS and FNYEAQ. In DNA, the CDR3 is TGTGCCAGCAGCTCGTCCGATATTATGAACACTGAAGCTTTCTTT. Residues: CASSSSDIMNTEAFF.

This clonotype was seen repeatedly, ten times or more. The DNA for the CDR3 is TGTGCCAGCAGCTTAAAGACCGTTAATCACCAAGAGACCCAGTACTTC. This gives the protein CASSLKTVNHQETQYF. V usage is TRBV7-3 and J usage is TRBJ2-5; D gene uncertain. The ends were cut back, 1 base at V and 0 bases at J, with 12 bases in the middle. The CDR3 totals 16 residues. From germline, CDR1 is SGHTA and CDR2 FQGTGA.

The chain employs TRBV5-1 and TRBJ2-1; 9 bases agree with TRBD1. Germline V gene data show CDR1 as SGHRS and CDR2 as YFSETQ. V shed 4 bases, J shed 5 bases, and the junction held 7 bases outside the gene matches. The CDR3 loop spans 15 amino acids. The CDR3: CASSPGQGSNNEQFF. The CDR3 DNA reads as TGCGCCAGCAGCCCGGGACAGGGTTCCAACAATGAGCAGTTCTTC.

The rearrangement links TRBV18 to TRBJ2-7; no clear D gene. The CDR3 is made up of 16 amino acids. The germline gives CDR1 KGHSH, CDR2 LQKENI. Trimming stripped 1 base from V and 2 bases from J, with 15 bases between. The CDR3 nucleotides are TGTGCCAGCTCACCACAGGACGACGCCTTACCCTACGAGCAGTACTTC. Translation gives CASSPQDDALPYEQYF.

The chain is built from TRBV5-1 and TRBJ1-5; TRBD1 aligns across 10 bases. This CDR3 spans 15 amino acids. Germline V gene data show CDR1 as SGHRS and CDR2 as YFSETQ. The V gene end was trimmed by 4 bases and the J gene end by 4 bases; junction bases not matched to a gene: 5. In DNA form, the CDR3 reads TGCGCCAGCAGCATAGACAGGGGGCTGAATCAGCCCCAGCATTTT. Its translation: CASSIDRGLNQPQHF.

This clonotype occurred many times. This chain's CDR3 is CASNSGANVLTF. The CDR3 coding sequence is TGTGCCAGCAACTCTGGGGCCAACGTCCTGACTTTC. The chain recombines TRBV19 with TRBJ2-6, with no clear D. Trimming removed 9 bases at V and 0 bases at J, with 3 bases between. The CDR3 runs to 12 residues. In germline, CDR1 is LNHDA, CDR2 SQIVND (reference sequence).

The gene calls are TRBV12-3 or TRBV12-4 and TRBJ2-2; D gene ambiguous. CDR3 length equals 14 residues. V was clipped by 6 bases and J by 0 bases, with 8 bases between them. The CDR3 nucleotides read TGTGCCAGCAGACCCTACTCGAACACCGGGGAGCTGTTTTTT. It translates to CASRPYSNTGELFF.

The V and J genes are TRBV27 and TRBJ2-5; 11 bases are shared with TRBD2. V lost 4 bases and J lost 2; bases outside the gene matches: 12. The CDR3 loop spans 18 amino acids. The germline V gene has CDR1 MNHEY and CDR2 SMNVEV (reference sequence). The CDR3 loop is CASSSPSGGRYLQETQYF. For the CDR3, the DNA is TGTGCCAGCAGTTCCCCTAGCGGGGGGCGATATCTGCAAGAGACCCAGTACTTC.